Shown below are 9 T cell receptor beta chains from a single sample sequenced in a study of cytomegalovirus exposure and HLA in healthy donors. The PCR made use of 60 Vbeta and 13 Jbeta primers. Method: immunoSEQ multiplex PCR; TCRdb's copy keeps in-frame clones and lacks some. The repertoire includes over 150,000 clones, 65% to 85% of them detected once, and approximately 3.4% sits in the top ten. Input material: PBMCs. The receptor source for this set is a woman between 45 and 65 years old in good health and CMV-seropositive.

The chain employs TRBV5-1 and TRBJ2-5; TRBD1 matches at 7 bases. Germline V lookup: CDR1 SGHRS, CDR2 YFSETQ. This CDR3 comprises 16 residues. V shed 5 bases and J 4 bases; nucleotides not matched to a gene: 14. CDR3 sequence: CASSWSTGTVGETQYF. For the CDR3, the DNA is TGCGCCAGCAGTTGGTCGACAGGGACGGTCGGAGAGACCCAGTACTTC.

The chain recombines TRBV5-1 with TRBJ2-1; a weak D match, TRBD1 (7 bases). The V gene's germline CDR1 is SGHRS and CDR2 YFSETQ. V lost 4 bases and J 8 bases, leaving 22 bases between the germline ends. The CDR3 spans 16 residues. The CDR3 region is CASSPGGREWEDEQFF. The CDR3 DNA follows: TGCGCCAGCAGCCCAGGGGGGCGGGAATGGGAGGATGAGCAGTTCTTC.

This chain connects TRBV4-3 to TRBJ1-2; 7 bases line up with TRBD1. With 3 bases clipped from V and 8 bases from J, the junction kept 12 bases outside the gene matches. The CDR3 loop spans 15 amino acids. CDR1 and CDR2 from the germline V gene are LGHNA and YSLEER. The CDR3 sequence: CASSHTLRDSKGYTF. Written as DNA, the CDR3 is TGCGCCAGCAGCCATACTCTCCGGGACAGTAAAGGCTACACCTTC.

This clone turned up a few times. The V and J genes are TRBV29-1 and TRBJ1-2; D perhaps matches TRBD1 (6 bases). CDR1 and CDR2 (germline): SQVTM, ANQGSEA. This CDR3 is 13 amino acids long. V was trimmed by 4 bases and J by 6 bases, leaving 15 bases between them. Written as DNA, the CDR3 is TGCAGCGTTGCCCCCGAAGGGGGGGATGGCTACACCTTC. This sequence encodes CSVAPEGGDGYTF.

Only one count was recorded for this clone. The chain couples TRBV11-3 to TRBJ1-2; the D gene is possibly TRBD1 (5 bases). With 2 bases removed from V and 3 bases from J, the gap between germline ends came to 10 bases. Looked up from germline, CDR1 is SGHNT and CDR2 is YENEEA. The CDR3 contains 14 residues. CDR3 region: CASSLTREDYGYTF. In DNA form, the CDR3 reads TGTGCCAGCAGCTTAACCAGGGAGGACTATGGCTACACCTTC. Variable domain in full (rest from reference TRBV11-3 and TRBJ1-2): EAGVVQSPRYKIIEKKQPVAFWCNPISGHNTLYWYLQNLGQGPELLIRYENEEAVDDSQLPKDRFSAERLKGVDSTLKIQPAELGDSAVYLCASSLTREDYGYTFGSGTRLTVV.

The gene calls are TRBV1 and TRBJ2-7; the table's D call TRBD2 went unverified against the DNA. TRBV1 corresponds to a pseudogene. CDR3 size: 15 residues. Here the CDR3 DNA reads TGCACCAGCAGCCAAGAACCAGCGGGGAGGTACGAGCAGTACTTC. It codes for CTSSQEPAGRYEQYF.

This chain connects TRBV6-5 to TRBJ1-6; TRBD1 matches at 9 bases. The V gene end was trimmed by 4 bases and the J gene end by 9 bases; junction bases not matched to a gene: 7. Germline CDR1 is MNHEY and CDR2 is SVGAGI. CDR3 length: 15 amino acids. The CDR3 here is CASSLGGQGPSPLHF. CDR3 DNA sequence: TGTGCCAGCAGTTTGGGGGGACAGGGCCCTTCACCCCTCCACTTT.

CDR3 protein: CASRRASVDTQYF. The CDR3 DNA follows: TGTGCCAGCAGGAGGGCTAGCGTAGATACGCAGTATTTT. The chain carries TRBV6-5 and TRBJ2-3, with D possibly being TRBD2 (6 bases). V was trimmed by 6 bases and J by 5 bases, leaving 12 bases between them. Germline V gene lookup returns CDR1 MNHEY and CDR2 SVGAGI. The CDR3 extends over 13 amino acids.

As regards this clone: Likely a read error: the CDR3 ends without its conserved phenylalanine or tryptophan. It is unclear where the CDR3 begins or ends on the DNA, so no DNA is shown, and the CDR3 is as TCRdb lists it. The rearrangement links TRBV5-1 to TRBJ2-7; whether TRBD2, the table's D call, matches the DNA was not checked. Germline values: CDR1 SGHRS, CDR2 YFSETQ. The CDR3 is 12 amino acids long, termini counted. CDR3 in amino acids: CASSAPRLGLSL.